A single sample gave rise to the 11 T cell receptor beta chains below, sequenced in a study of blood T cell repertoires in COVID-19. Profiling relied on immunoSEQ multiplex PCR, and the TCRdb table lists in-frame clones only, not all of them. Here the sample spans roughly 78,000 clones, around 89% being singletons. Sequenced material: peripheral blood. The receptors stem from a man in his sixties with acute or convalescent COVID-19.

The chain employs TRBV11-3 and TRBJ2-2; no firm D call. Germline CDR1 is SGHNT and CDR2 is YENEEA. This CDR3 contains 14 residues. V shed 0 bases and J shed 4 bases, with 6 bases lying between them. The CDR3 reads CASSLDMSTGELFF. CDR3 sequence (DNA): TGTGCCAGCAGCTTAGATATGTCCACCGGGGAGCTGTTTTTT.

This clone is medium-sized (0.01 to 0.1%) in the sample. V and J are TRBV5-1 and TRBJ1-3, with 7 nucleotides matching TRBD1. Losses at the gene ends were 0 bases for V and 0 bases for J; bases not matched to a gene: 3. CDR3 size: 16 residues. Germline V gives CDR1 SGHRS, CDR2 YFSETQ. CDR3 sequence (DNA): TGCGCCAGCAGCTTGGGGACAGGCAGCTCTGGAAACACCATATATTTT. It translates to CASSLGTGSSGNTIYF.

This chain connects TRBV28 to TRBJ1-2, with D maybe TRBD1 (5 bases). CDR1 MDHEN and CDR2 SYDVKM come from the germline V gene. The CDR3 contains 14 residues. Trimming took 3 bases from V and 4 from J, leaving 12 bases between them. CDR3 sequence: CASSLGRGLYGYTF. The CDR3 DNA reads TGTGCCAGCAGTTTGGGAAGGGGTCTCTATGGCTACACCTTC.

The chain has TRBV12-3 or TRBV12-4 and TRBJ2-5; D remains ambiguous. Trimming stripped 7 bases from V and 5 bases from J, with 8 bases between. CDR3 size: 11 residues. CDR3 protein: CASIRAETQYF. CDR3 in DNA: TGTGCCAGCATCCGAGCGGAGACCCAGTACTTC.

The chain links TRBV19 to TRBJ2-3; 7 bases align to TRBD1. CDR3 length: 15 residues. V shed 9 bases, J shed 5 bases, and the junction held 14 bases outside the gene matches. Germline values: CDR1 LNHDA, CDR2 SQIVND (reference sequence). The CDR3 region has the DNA TGTGCCAGCAGATGGGACAGCACATTAGGAGATACGCAGTATTTT. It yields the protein CASRWDSTLGDTQYF.

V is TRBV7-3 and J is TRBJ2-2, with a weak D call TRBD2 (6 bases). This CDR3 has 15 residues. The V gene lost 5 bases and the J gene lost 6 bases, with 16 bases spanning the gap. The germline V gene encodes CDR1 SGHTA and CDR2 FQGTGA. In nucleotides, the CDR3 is TGTGCCAGCAGCCGTCCGGGTCGGGAGTCCGGGGAGCTGTTTTTT. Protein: CASSRPGRESGELFF.

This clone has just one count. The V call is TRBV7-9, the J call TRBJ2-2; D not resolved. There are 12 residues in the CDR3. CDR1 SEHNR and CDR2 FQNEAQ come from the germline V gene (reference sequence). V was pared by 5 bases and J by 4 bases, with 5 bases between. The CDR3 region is CASSQLTGELFF. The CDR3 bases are TGTGCCAGCAGCCAACTCACCGGGGAGCTGTTTTTT.

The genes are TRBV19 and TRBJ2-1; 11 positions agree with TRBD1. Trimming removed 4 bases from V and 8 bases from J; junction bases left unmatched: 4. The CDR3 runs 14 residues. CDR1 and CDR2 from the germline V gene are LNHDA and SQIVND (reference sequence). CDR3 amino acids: CASSRGTGGYEQFF. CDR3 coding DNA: TGTGCCAGTAGTAGGGGGACAGGGGGATATGAGCAGTTCTTC.

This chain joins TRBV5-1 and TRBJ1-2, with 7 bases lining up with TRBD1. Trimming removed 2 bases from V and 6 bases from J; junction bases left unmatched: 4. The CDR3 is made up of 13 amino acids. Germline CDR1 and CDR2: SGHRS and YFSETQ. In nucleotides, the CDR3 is TGCGCCAGCAGCTTAGGGGGCGTGAATGGCTACACCTTC. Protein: CASSLGGVNGYTF.

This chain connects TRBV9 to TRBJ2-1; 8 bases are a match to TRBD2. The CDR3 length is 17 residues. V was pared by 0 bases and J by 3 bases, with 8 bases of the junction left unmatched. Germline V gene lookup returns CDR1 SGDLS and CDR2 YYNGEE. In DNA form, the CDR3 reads TGTGCCAGCAGCGTAGGAGGTAGCGGGGTGGACTACAATGAGCAGTTCTTC. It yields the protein CASSVGGSGVDYNEQFF.

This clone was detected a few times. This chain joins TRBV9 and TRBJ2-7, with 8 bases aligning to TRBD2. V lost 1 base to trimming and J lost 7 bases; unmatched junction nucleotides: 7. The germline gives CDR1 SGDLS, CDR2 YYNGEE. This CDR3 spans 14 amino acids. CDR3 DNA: TGTGCCAGCAGCGTAAGTGGACTAGCTACTGAGCAGTACTTC. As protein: CASSVSGLATEQYF.